This is a list of T cell receptor beta chains from one sample in a study of shared clonotypes between healthy human individuals. The table came from immunoSEQ multiplex PCR; TCRdb's copy has only in-frame clones and leaves some out. The top ten hold approximately 1.7% of the sample, which has a few million clones, just over 90% seen once. The specimen was naive CD8+ T cells from PBMCs. The receptors originated from a man between 18 and 29 years old in good health. Some clones in this sample may be carry-over from other donors' samples. CDR3s include the opening cysteine and the closing phenylalanine or tryptophan. A D gene is named only where the DNA matches it firmly. Where a row states a size, it is once, few, many or the class of an expanded clone; other rows omit it.

J	D	size	V	DNA	CDR3
TRBJ2-4	-	-	TRBV7-9	TGTGCCAGCACCCCGCCCCCGGCCTTAGTCAAAAACATTCAGTACTTC	CASTPPPALVKNIQYF
TRBJ2-7	TRBD1	-	TRBV28	TGTGCCAGCCCTCCCCCCGAGACAGGGATTGGCCACGAGCAGTACTTC	CASPPPETGIGHEQYF
TRBJ2-1	-	-	TRBV10-3	TGTGCCATCAGTGAGGGAGGCACAACTAACAATGAGCAGTTCTTC	CAISEGGTTNNEQFF
TRBJ1-4	TRBD1	-	TRBV5-1	TGCGCCAGCAGCCTTCGGGACAGGCCTAATGAAAAACTGTTTTTT	CASSLRDRPNEKLFF
TRBJ2-1	-	-	TRBV9	TGTGCCAGCAGCCCTTTGAAGGCTGGTGGGCCCTACAATGAGCAGTTCTTC	CASSPLKAGGPYNEQFF
TRBJ2-1	TRBD1	-	TRBV5-1	TGCGCCAGCAGCTGGGAAGGGACAGCTTACAATGAGCAGTTCTTC	CASSWEGTAYNEQFF
TRBJ1-1	TRBD1	once	TRBV6-5	TGTGCCAGCTCGGTGACAGGGGGGGACACTGAAGCTTTCTTT	CASSVTGGDTEAFF
TRBJ2-1	-	-	TRBV28	TGTGCCAGCAGCTCCCAACTGACGGTCAATGAGCAGTTCTTC	CASSSQLTVNEQFF
TRBJ2-7	-	once	TRBV10-3	TGTGCCATCAGTGGAGGGGATAGCGGTACGGGGTTCGAGCAGTACTTC	CAISGGDSGTGFEQYF
TRBJ2-7	TRBD2	-	TRBV5-1	TGCGCCAGCAGCTTAACAGCGGGATCCGAGCAGTACTTC	CASSLTAGSEQYF
TRBJ2-2	-	-	TRBV28	TGTGCCAGCAGTTTACAGGGTTACACCGGGGAGCTGTTTTTT	CASSLQGYTGELFF
TRBJ2-4	-	-	TRBV28	TGTGCCAGCAGTGTTCCCAGGGCAGCCAAAAACATTCAGTACTTC	CASSVPRAAKNIQYF
TRBJ2-6	-	few	TRBV5-1	TGCGCCAGCAGCCTAGACGCCGGGGCCAACGTCCTGACTTTC	CASSLDAGANVLTF
TRBJ2-3	TRBD2	-	TRBV7-8	TGTGCCAGCAGCTTAGCCCCTAGCGGGATGACAGATACGCAGTATTTT	CASSLAPSGMTDTQYF
TRBJ2-3	TRBD1	-	TRBV6-6	TGTGCCAGCAGTCCCGACAGGGTGGGCGCAGATACGCAGTATTTT	CASSPDRVGADTQYF
TRBJ2-7	-	-	TRBV5-1	TGCGCCAGCAGAGTTGGTGGCGGGAACGAGCAGTACTTC	CASRVGGGNEQYF
TRBJ2-1	-	-	TRBV2	TGTGCCAGCAATGTTAGTCCTCAGTTCTTC	CASNVSPQFF
TRBJ2-2	-	-	TRBV28	TGTGCCAGCAGTTTATTCGGGGGGAACACCGGGGAGCTGTTTTTT	CASSLFGGNTGELFF
TRBJ1-1	TRBD1	-	TRBV7-9	TGTGCCAGCAGCTTCACAGGGGCGAACACTGAAGCTTTCTTT	CASSFTGANTEAFF
TRBJ2-1	-	once	TRBV6-5	TGTGCCAGCGGGGGATACTACAATGAGCAGTTCTTC	CASGGYYNEQFF
TRBJ2-7	TRBD1	once	TRBV5-1	TGCGCCAGCAGCTTAACAGGGGGTGTATACGAGCAGTACTTC	CASSLTGGVYEQYF
TRBJ2-2	-	few	TRBV27	TGTGCCACGCGGTGGGTGCCGAACACCGGGGAGCTGTTTTTT	CATRWVPNTGELFF
TRBJ2-3	-	-	TRBV7-9	TGTGCCAGCAGCCTGAGCGGGACAGATACGCAGTATTTT	CASSLSGTDTQYF
TRBJ1-6	-	-	TRBV30	TGTGCCTGGAGTGTACGCCATTTAGCTTCACCCCTCCACTTT	CAWSVRHLASPLHF
TRBJ2-2	TRBD2	-	TRBV29-1	TGCAGCGTGGTACTAGCGGGAAGGGCGGGCGGGGAGCTGTTTTTT	CSVVLAGRAGGELFF
TRBJ2-1	TRBD2	once	TRBV28	TGTGCCAGCAGACCACCGGGACTAGCTTTCCATGAGCAGTTCTTC	CASRPPGLAFHEQFF
TRBJ1-1	-	-	TRBV14	TGTGCCAGCAGCCAAGATGTGGGATTTAGGACTGAAGCTTTCTTT	CASSQDVGFRTEAFF
TRBJ2-3	-	-	TRBV20-1	TGCAGTGCCTTCGTGAGAGATACGCAGTATTTT	CSAFVRDTQYF
TRBJ2-2	-	once	TRBV21-1	TGTGCCAGCAGTTTAAATGGGGGGTGCGGTGACACCGGGGAGCTGTTTTTT	CASSLNGGCGDTGELFF
TRBJ2-1	-	-	TRBV7-9	TGTGCCAGCAGCTTAGTTGGCGGGGCGAATGAGCAGTTCTTC	CASSLVGGANEQFF
TRBJ2-5	TRBD1	once	TRBV27	TGTGCCAGCAGTTTCCCAGGGGGCTTGGGGACCCAGTACTTC	CASSFPGGLGTQYF
TRBJ2-2	-	-	TRBV25-1	TGTGCCAGCAGTCCGACTAGGGGTGCCCCCGGGGAGCTGTTTTTT	CASSPTRGAPGELFF
TRBJ2-7	-	-	TRBV7-9	TGTGCCAGCAGCGAAGGTATCTACCCCGAGCAGTACTTC	CASSEGIYPEQYF
TRBJ2-3	-	-	TRBV9	TGTGCCAGCAGCCCCGCCATTTACATAGGGCACACAGATACGCAGTATTTT	CASSPAIYIGHTDTQYF
TRBJ2-1	-	-	TRBV12-5	TGTGCTAGTGGTCGAGGAATATCCTACAATGAGCAGTTCTTC	CASGRGISYNEQFF
TRBJ1-2	-	-	TRBV7-9	TGTGCCAGCAGCCCCCCCGTAGAGACGTATGGCTACACCTTC	CASSPPVETYGYTF
TRBJ2-7	TRBD1	-	TRBV4-1	TGCGCCAGCAGCCGCCTACAGGGGTCCTCCTACGAGCAGTACTTC	CASSRLQGSSYEQYF
TRBJ2-3	-	-	TRBV12-5	TGTGCTAGTGGTTTTGATAGGCCAGATACGCAGTATTTT	CASGFDRPDTQYF
TRBJ2-3	TRBD2	-	TRBV7-9	TGTGCCAGCAGCCTCTTCCCCGTAGCGGGATACACAGATACGCAGTATTTT	CASSLFPVAGYTDTQYF
TRBJ2-2	-	few	TRBV7-9	TGTGCCAGCAGCTTAGCGATCGGGGAGCTGTTTTTT	CASSLAIGELFF
TRBJ2-1	-	-	TRBV12-1	TGTGCCAGCAGCTCGCCCCCTAGCGGGAGGCCCGGTGAGCAGTTCTTC	CASSSPPSGRPGEQFF
TRBJ2-3	-	-	TRBV6-1	TGTGCCAGCAGTGCAAGGCATCCAGGAGATACGCAGTATTTT	CASSARHPGDTQYF
TRBJ2-2	-	once	TRBV15	TGTGCCACCAGCAGAGATGAAGACAGTTGGAACACCGGGGAGCTGTTTTTT	CATSRDEDSWNTGELFF
TRBJ1-3	-	-	TRBV19	TGTGCCAGTCAGGCATGGGACTCTGGAAACACCATATATTTT	CASQAWDSGNTIYF
TRBJ2-3	TRBD1	-	TRBV9	TGTGCCAGCAGCGTAGTCGCGACAGGGGGCACAGATACGCAGTATTTT	CASSVVATGGTDTQYF
TRBJ2-1	-	-	TRBV6-5	TGTGCCAGCACCCGGGCCTTTGGCGATGAGCAGTTCTTC	CASTRAFGDEQFF
TRBJ2-7	-	-	TRBV27	TGTGCCAGCATGGGGGGCGGGGTGGCTACGCACGAGCAGTACTTC	CASMGGGVATHEQYF
TRBJ2-1	TRBD2	-	TRBV19	TGTGCCAGTAGTATTACTAGCGGGACCTACAATGAGCAGTTCTTC	CASSITSGTYNEQFF
TRBJ2-7	TRBD1	-	TRBV30	TGTGCCTGGAGTGTACCGGGACAGGGGGCGCGAGAGCAGTACTTC	CAWSVPGQGAREQYF
TRBJ1-1	-	-	TRBV15	TGTGCCACCAGCAGACCGGGACGAGGCACTGAAGCTTTCTTT	CATSRPGRGTEAFF
TRBJ2-1	TRBD2	-	TRBV15	TGTGCCACCAGCAGAGATGGGACTAGCGGGAGCATAGGAGAGCAGTTCTTC	CATSRDGTSGSIGEQFF
TRBJ2-1	TRBD1	-	TRBV27	TGTGCCAGCACCGGGCCGGGACAGCCGCTTGATGAGCAGTTCTTC	CASTGPGQPLDEQFF
TRBJ2-1	TRBD2	-	TRBV29-1	TGCAGCGTTGAAGGGGGACTAGCGGGAGATGCGCAGTTCTTC	CSVEGGLAGDAQFF
TRBJ2-5	TRBD2	-	TRBV29-1	TGCAGCGTTGAACGTCCTCTCTTATCGGGAGGGGCAGAGACCCAGTACTTC	CSVERPLLSGGAETQYF
TRBJ2-7	-	-	TRBV27	TGTGCCAGCAGTTTATTCGGGGGCTCGGGTTACGAGCAGTACTTC	CASSLFGGSGYEQYF
TRBJ2-2	-	-	TRBV27	TGTGCCAGCAGTCCCCCTCCAGGGCTGGGCACCGGGGAGCTGTTTTTT	CASSPPPGLGTGELFF
TRBJ2-5	-	-	TRBV6-1	TGTGCCAGCAGCGGAGGGCCAGGGGTAAGAGAGACCCAGTACTTC	CASSGGPGVRETQYF
TRBJ2-5	-	once	TRBV11-2	TGTGCCAGCAGCCCCCAAGCCCTCCAGGGATCAGAGACCCAGTACTTC	CASSPQALQGSETQYF
TRBJ2-7	TRBD2	-	TRBV27	TGTGCCAGCAGTTCACTAGCGGGAGGAGGGGACGAGCAGTACTTC	CASSSLAGGGDEQYF